This T cell receptor (beta chain) was documented in a study of blood T cell repertoires in COVID-19. As originally analysed: Amplification with reference gene primers provided the estimates of nucleated cell counts. The table came from immunoSEQ multiplex PCR; TCRdb's copy has only in-frame clones and leaves some out. V and J calls and clone size come straight from that table; D and trimming were deduced from the DNA. The table has 250,000 to 300,000 clones, roughly 91% seen once. Living in about two dozen US areas, the participants were between 18 and 89 years of age. Which cohort a participant joined came from the clinical history participants gave. This CDR3 has 11 residues. J was trimmed by 12 bases and V by 7 bases; bases with no gene match: 9.

The chain joins TRBV12-3 or TRBV12-4 to TRBJ2-7; 7 nucleotides agree with TRBD2. Sequencing was done on a sample of PBMCs or T cells enriched from blood (not recorded which). The clonotype comes from a middle-aged man who had recovered from COVID-19. CDR3 in DNA: TGTGCCAGCACCAACGGACTAGTTCCGTACTTC. Encoded protein: CASTNGLVPYF.